The rows below give T cell receptor beta chains drawn from one sample of a study of blood T cell repertoires in COVID-19. Produced via immunoSEQ multiplex PCR; TCRdb's table is partial and in-frame only. The sample includes around 220,000 clones, around 80% of them seen just once. Material for sequencing was peripheral blood. These receptors were obtained from a woman aged 40 to 50 with active or convalescent COVID-19. Each CDR3 is given with its conserved first and last residue. Each record gives: J gene, clone size, D gene, V gene, CDR3 DNA, CDR3 protein. The D gene is left open where the match is weak. Only part of the rows carry a size: once, few, many, or a class if the clone is expanded.

J gene: TRBJ1-2; clone size: few; D gene: -; V gene: TRBV10-2; CDR3 DNA: TGCGCCAGCAGTGAGTCGTCCAGGAACTATGGCTACACCTTC; CDR3 protein: CASSESSRNYGYTF
J gene: TRBJ1-1; clone size: -; D gene: -; V gene: TRBV9; CDR3 DNA: TGTGCCAGCAGCGTAGGGGCAAGCAGCAACACTGAAGCTTTCTTT; CDR3 protein: CASSVGASSNTEAFF
J gene: TRBJ2-3; clone size: -; D gene: -; V gene: TRBV7-3; CDR3 DNA: TGTGCCAGCAGCCCAGGGGCTGCCACAGATACGCAGTATTTT; CDR3 protein: CASSPGAATDTQYF
J gene: TRBJ1-2; clone size: -; D gene: -; V gene: TRBV6-5; CDR3 DNA: TGTGCCAGCAGCATTGCGCAGGGCGATGGCTACACCTTC; CDR3 protein: CASSIAQGDGYTF
J gene: TRBJ2-2; clone size: -; D gene: -; V gene: TRBV18; CDR3 DNA: TGTGCCAGCTCGCCGGACAGCGGGGAGCTGTTTTTT; CDR3 protein: CASSPDSGELFF
J gene: TRBJ1-2; clone size: few; D gene: TRBD1; V gene: TRBV4-1; CDR3 DNA: TGCGCCAGCAGCCCCTCTGGGACAGCCCCTACTAACTATGGCTACACCTTC; CDR3 protein: CASSPSGTAPTNYGYTF
J gene: TRBJ1-2; clone size: -; D gene: TRBD1; V gene: TRBV5-1; CDR3 DNA: TGCGCCAGCACCACCCTCCCTACAGGGGGCCATGGGGGCTACACCTTC; CDR3 protein: CASTTLPTGGHGGYTF
J gene: TRBJ1-6; clone size: -; D gene: -; V gene: TRBV10-2; CDR3 DNA: TGCGCCAGCAGTGAGTCTTTGACAGGTCCCTATAATTCACCCCTCCACTTT; CDR3 protein: CASSESLTGPYNSPLHF
J gene: TRBJ1-5; clone size: -; D gene: -; V gene: TRBV7-2; CDR3 DNA: TGTGCCAGCAGCCCGACATCACGAGGGGGTGACCAGCCCCAGCATTTT; CDR3 protein: CASSPTSRGGDQPQHF
J gene: TRBJ1-3; clone size: -; D gene: -; V gene: TRBV5-1; CDR3 DNA: TGCGCCAGCAGCTTAAGGGGTGAAGTAGGGGCCTCTGGAAACACCATATATTTT; CDR3 protein: CASSLRGEVGASGNTIYF
J gene: TRBJ1-2; clone size: -; D gene: -; V gene: TRBV19; CDR3 DNA: TGTGCCAGTAGTATAGATTGGGGCCCTCCTCTCTATGGCTACACCTTC; CDR3 protein: CASSIDWGPPLYGYTF
J gene: TRBJ1-1; clone size: -; D gene: -; V gene: TRBV6-5; CDR3 DNA: TGTGCCAGCCACCTGGGAGCTAACACTGAAGCTTTCTTT; CDR3 protein: CASHLGANTEAFF
J gene: TRBJ1-6; clone size: -; D gene: -; V gene: TRBV27; CDR3 DNA: TGTGCCAGCAGTTTCGTCAGACAGGCTAGTTCACCCCTCCACTTT; CDR3 protein: CASSFVRQASSPLHF
J gene: TRBJ1-5; clone size: -; D gene: -; V gene: TRBV27; CDR3 DNA: TGTGCCAGCAGTCCCCGGCAGGATCAGCCCCAGCATTTT; CDR3 protein: CASSPRQDQPQHF
J gene: TRBJ1-2; clone size: once; D gene: -; V gene: TRBV5-1; CDR3 DNA: TGCGCCAGCGTACGCAGGGGCCACTATGGCTACACCTTC; CDR3 protein: CASVRRGHYGYTF
J gene: TRBJ1-2; clone size: -; D gene: TRBD1; V gene: TRBV5-6; CDR3 DNA: TGTGCCAGCAGCTTGCTTAAAATACAGGGGGTCTATGGCTACACCTTC; CDR3 protein: CASSLLKIQGVYGYTF
J gene: TRBJ1-2; clone size: -; D gene: TRBD1; V gene: TRBV2; CDR3 DNA: TGTGCCAGCATCCGCGAACTGACAGGGGATGGCTACACCTTC; CDR3 protein: CASIRELTGDGYTF
J gene: TRBJ1-4; clone size: -; D gene: TRBD1; V gene: TRBV25-1; CDR3 DNA: TGTGCCAGCATCAACCGGGACAGGGAGGCAACTAATGAAAAACTGTTTTTT; CDR3 protein: CASINRDREATNEKLFF
J gene: TRBJ2-2; clone size: -; D gene: -; V gene: TRBV20-1; CDR3 DNA: TGCAGTGCTACCGACACCGGGGAGCTGTTTTTT; CDR3 protein: CSATDTGELFF
J gene: TRBJ1-1; clone size: -; D gene: -; V gene: TRBV3-1/TRBV3-2; CDR3 DNA: TGTGCCAGCAGCCAGGGGAGCACTGAAGCTTTCTTT; CDR3 protein: CASSQGSTEAFF
J gene: TRBJ1-1; clone size: once; D gene: -; V gene: TRBV3-1/TRBV3-2; CDR3 DNA: TGTGCCAGCAGCCAAGGCAAGGGGCCCACTGAAGCTTTCTTT; CDR3 protein: CASSQGKGPTEAFF
J gene: TRBJ1-4; clone size: -; D gene: -; V gene: TRBV3-1/TRBV3-2; CDR3 DNA: TGTGCCAGCAGCCAAGTTCCAAATGAAAAACTGTTTTTT; CDR3 protein: CASSQVPNEKLFF
J gene: TRBJ2-5; clone size: once; D gene: -; V gene: TRBV29-1; CDR3 DNA: TGCAGCGTTGAACGGGCGGGGGCACAAGAGACCCAGTACTTC; CDR3 protein: CSVERAGAQETQYF
J gene: TRBJ2-4; clone size: -; D gene: -; V gene: TRBV5-6; CDR3 DNA: TGTGCCAGCAGCTTGCTCGTCCTAGCCAAAAACATTCAGTACTTC; CDR3 protein: CASSLLVLAKNIQYF